The clone carrying this T cell receptor (beta chain) has only a few counts. What it binds is not known. The record originates from a study of blood T cells in healthy people across ages. Whole-study results and caveats: Age brought a roughly linear fall in TCR beta diversity measured per million T cells. Those diversity estimates obtained from one million T cells were thought to be underestimates.

The germline V and J ends were trimmed by 8 bases and 10 bases, with 13 bases remaining between them. The CDR3 is 11 residues long. The donors, healthy Caucasians from Russia, were aged 6 to 90. A sample-barcoded 5' primer and a J-beta primer mix were used in a second PCR of roughly 7 to 11 cycles. TCRdb recomputed calls from the 5' RACE reads with MiXCR, one row per CDR3 protein. The data hold 1.2 million to 1.5 million distinct CDR3 sequences, with approximately 40% observed a single time. Sequencing was performed on blood. The receptor's source is a woman aged 18 to 35 in good health. The chain has TRBV12-3 or TRBV12-4 and TRBJ2-3; D call uncertain. The CDR3 nucleotides are TGTGCCAGCGGCCCTGAGGTCCCGCAGTATTTT. Protein: CASGPEVPQYF.